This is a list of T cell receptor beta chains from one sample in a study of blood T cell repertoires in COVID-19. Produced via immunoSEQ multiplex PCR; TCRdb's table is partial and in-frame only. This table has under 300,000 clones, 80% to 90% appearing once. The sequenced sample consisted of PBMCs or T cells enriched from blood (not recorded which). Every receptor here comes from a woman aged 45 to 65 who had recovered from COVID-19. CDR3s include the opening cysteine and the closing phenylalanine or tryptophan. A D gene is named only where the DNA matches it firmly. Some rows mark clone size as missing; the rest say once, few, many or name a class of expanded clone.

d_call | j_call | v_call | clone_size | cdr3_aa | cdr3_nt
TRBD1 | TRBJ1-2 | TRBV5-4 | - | CASSSPGQGMYGYTF | TGTGCCAGCAGCTCCCCGGGACAGGGCATGTATGGCTACACCTTC
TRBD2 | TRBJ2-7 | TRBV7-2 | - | CASSSAPGLAGAAYEQYF | TGTGCCAGCAGCTCAGCTCCGGGACTAGCGGGAGCGGCCTACGAGCAGTACTTC
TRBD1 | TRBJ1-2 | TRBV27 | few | CASSKMGQGDRGYTF | TGTGCCAGCAGTAAGATGGGACAGGGGGATCGAGGCTACACCTTC
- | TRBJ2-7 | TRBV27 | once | CASSLFPPGSYEQYF | TGTGCCAGCAGTTTATTCCCCCCGGGCTCCTACGAGCAGTACTTC
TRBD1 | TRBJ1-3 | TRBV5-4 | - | CASGRQGISGNTIYF | TGTGCCAGCGGGCGACAGGGCATCTCTGGAAACACCATATATTTT
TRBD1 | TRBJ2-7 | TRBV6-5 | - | CAAITGGSSYEQYF | TGTGCCGCCATCACAGGGGGCAGCTCCTACGAGCAGTACTTC
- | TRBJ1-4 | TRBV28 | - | CASSPTPVRKLFF | TGTGCCAGCAGTCCTACCCCGGTTAGAAAACTGTTTTTT
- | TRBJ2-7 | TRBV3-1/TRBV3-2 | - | CASSQVGTRSEQYF | TGTGCCAGCAGCCAAGTCGGCACTAGATCCGAGCAGTACTTC
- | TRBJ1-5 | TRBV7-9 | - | CASSSGGFNQPQHF | TGTGCCAGCAGCTCGGGGGGATTCAATCAGCCCCAGCATTTT
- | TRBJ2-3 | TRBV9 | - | CASSVATGTDTQYF | TGTGCCAGCAGCGTAGCGACAGGCACAGATACGCAGTATTTT
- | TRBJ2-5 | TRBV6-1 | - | CASSEIRTEETQYF | TGTGCCAGCAGTGAAATCCGGACAGAAGAGACCCAGTACTTC
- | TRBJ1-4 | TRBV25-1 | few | CASSRGWSTNEKLFF | TGTGCCAGCAGTCGTGGCTGGAGTACTAATGAAAAACTGTTTTTT
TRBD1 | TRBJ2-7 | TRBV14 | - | CASSQDRSEQYF | TGTGCCAGCAGCCAGGACAGGTCAGAGCAGTACTTC
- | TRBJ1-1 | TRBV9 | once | CASSPEGGTEAFF | TGTGCCAGCAGCCCAGAAGGGGGAACTGAAGCTTTCTTT
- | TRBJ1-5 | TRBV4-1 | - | CASSLETNRRNQPQHF | TGCGCCAGCAGCCTAGAAACCAACAGACGAAATCAGCCCCAGCATTTT
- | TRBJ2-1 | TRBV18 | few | CASSPWGNYNEQFF | TGTGCCAGCTCACCATGGGGCAACTACAATGAGCAGTTCTTC
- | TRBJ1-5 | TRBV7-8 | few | CASSLTQGPAGQPQHF | TGTGCCAGCAGCTTGACTCAGGGGCCCGCAGGGCAGCCCCAGCATTTT
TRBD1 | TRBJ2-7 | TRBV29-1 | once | CSVEWGRGSYEQYF | TGCAGCGTTGAATGGGGCAGGGGGTCCTACGAGCAGTACTTC
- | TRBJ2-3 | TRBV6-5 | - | CASSYNRVLTDTQYF | TGTGCCAGCAGTTATAACAGGGTCCTCACAGATACGCAGTATTTT
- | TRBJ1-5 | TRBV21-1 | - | CASSLGGQGKSVDQPQHF | TGTGCCAGCAGCCTAGGGGGACAGGGGAAATCGGTTGATCAGCCCCAGCATTTT
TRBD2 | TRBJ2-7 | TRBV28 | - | CASSLAGGRGEQYF | TGTGCCAGCAGCTTAGCGGGAGGGCGTGGAGAGCAGTACTTC
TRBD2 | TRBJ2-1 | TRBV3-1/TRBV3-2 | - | CASSQDLAGGTISSYNEQFF | TGTGCCAGCAGCCAAGACTTAGCGGGAGGGACCATCAGCTCCTACAATGAGCAGTTCTTC
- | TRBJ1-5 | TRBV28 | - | CASSLLRGGQAQHF | TGTGCCAGCAGTTTACTCCGAGGCGGGCAGGCCCAGCATTTT
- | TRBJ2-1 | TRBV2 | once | CASSERQKRANEQFF | TGTGCCAGCAGTGAAAGACAGAAAAGGGCCAATGAGCAGTTCTTC
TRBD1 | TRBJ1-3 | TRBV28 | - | CASSLRRDRGNFEGNTIYF | TGTGCCAGCAGCCTAAGACGGGACAGGGGAAACTTCGAGGGAAACACCATATATTTT
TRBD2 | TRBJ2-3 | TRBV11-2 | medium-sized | CASSPLAGVGDTQYF | TGTGCCAGCAGCCCTCTAGCGGGAGTGGGAGATACGCAGTATTTT
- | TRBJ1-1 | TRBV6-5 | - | CASSQPARGTEAFF | TGTGCCAGCAGCCAACCCGCCCGGGGCACTGAAGCTTTCTTT
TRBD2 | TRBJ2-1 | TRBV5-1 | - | CASSLASRDYSYNEQFF | TGCGCCAGCAGCTTGGCCTCGCGGGACTATTCCTACAATGAGCAGTTCTTC
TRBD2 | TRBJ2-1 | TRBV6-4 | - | CASRARGVDEQFF | TGTGCCAGCAGGGCCCGGGGGGTGGATGAGCAGTTCTTC
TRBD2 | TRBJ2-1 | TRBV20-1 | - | CSASGLAGVGEQFF | TGCAGTGCTAGTGGACTAGCGGGAGTAGGGGAGCAGTTCTTC
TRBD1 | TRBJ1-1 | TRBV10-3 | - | CAISESSFGTGDTEAFF | TGTGCCATCAGTGAGTCGAGTTTTGGGACAGGGGACACTGAAGCTTTCTTT